This TCR beta chain was captured by sequencing in a study of CD8+ T cells in alopecia areata. The overall study: Patients received oral tofacitinib, 5 to 10 mg twice daily, for moderate-to-severe alopecia areata. The drug, tofacitinib, lasted 6 to 18 months, followed by 6 months off drug.

Concerning this clone: Its antigen is still unknown.

Study-wide points: Especially in alopecia totalis/universalis, lesional scalp showed greater clonality than normal scalp did.

Reverse transcription of extracted RNA yielded cDNA, which provided the sequencing template. Sequenced by immunoSEQ multiplex PCR; TCRdb stores in-frame clones only, minus some. The table records some 170,000 clones, roughly 58% of them present only once. Treatment of the sample: oral pan-JAK inhibitor, 5-10 mg twice daily. Individuals with alopecia areata gave both lesional scalp punch biopsies and peripheral blood for collection. The CDR3 has 14 amino acids. Trimming left V 3 bases short and J 10 bases short, with 21 bases between. The germline V gene encodes CDR1 SQVTM and CDR2 ANQGSEA. The chain joins TRBV29-1 to TRBJ1-2; a possible D gene is TRBD1 (6 bases). The clonotype was recovered from a human donor with alopecia areata. Source: CD4+ T cells sorted from blood, taken at approximately week 56, from a patient treated with tofacitinib. CDR3 loop: CSVDTGTPIALYTF. In DNA, the CDR3 is TGCAGCGTTGATACCGGGACACCGATAGCCCTCTACACCTTC.